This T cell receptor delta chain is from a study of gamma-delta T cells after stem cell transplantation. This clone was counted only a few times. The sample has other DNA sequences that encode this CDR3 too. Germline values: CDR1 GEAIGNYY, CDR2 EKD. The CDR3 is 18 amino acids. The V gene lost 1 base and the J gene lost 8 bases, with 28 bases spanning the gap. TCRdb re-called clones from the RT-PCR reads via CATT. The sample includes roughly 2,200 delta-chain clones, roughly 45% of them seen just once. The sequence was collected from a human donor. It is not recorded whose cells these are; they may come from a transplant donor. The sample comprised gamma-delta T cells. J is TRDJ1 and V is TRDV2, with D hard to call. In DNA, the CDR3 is TGTGCCTGTGACACAATGAACGGGGTGGGAGTCCAGTCAAAAAAACTCATCTTT. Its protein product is CACDTMNGVGVQSKKLIF.